This TCR beta chain appears in the sequencing data of a study of blood T cell repertoires in COVID-19. About the research overall: The United States, Italy and Spain supplied acute and convalescent COVID-19 samples. From T cells, B-cell-depleted T cells, or PBMCs came the material, which was cDNA or gDNA.

Allocation to cohorts depended on clinical history reported by the participants. The V gene's germline CDR1 is SGHDT and CDR2 YYEEEE. V lost 0 bases, J lost 3 bases, and 9 bases lay in between. This CDR3 has 14 residues. Authors' data handling: Amplification of reference gene primers provided the estimated nucleated cell counts. Assay used: immunoSEQ multiplex PCR; TCRdb lists only in-frame clones, some missing. Clone size and V and J calls were adopted from that table, with D and trimming inferred from the DNA. The sample has 220,000 or so clones; around 91% are singletons. Sequenced material: PBMCs or T cells enriched from blood (not recorded which). The TCR sequence derives from a man between 25 and 39 years old who had been exposed to COVID-19. The V call is TRBV5-6, the J call TRBJ1-1; D is unclear. The DNA for the CDR3 is TGTGCCAGCAGCTTGGAGTTCCGGGACACTGAAGCTTTCTTT. Translating it yields CASSLEFRDTEAFF.